Below, 30 T cell receptor beta chains from the same sample are listed, as sequenced in a study of T cells in Graves' hyperthyroidism and ophthalmopathy. TCR beta CDR3 regions were amplified from RNA transcripts. Researchers ran a first-round RT-PCR on the TCR CDR3 using the HTBI primer set. TCRdb fed the multiplex PCR reads into MiXCR, producing one record per CDR3 protein. The table lists 490,000 or so distinct CDR3 sequences, approximately 23% of them singletons. Sample: blood. The receptors derive from a woman aged 65 to 85 with Graves' ophthalmopathy.

The chain carries TRBV11-2 and TRBJ1-1; D may be TRBD1 (6 bases). The CDR3 runs 15 residues. Trimming stripped 5 bases from V and 5 bases from J, with 18 bases between. CDR1 and CDR2 from the germline V gene are SGHAT and FQNNGV. The CDR3 nucleotides are TGTGCCAGCAGCCTCCTCGACAGGTTGGGAACTGAAGCTTTCTTT. This encodes CASSLLDRLGTEAFF.

This clonotype was found a few times. This chain joins TRBV7-2 and TRBJ2-7, with 11 bases matching TRBD2. CDR1 and CDR2 from the germline V gene are SGHTA and FQGNSA. V shed 3 bases, J shed 6 bases, and the junction held 4 bases outside the gene matches. The CDR3 has 14 amino acids. In nucleotides, the CDR3 is TGTGCCAGCAGCTTTCTAGCGGGAGGTTCCGAGCAGTACTTC. It translates to CASSFLAGGSEQYF.

This clonotype appeared many times. The genes are TRBV12-3 or TRBV12-4 and TRBJ2-7, with 10 bases identical to TRBD1. The CDR3 runs to 15 residues. V was pared by 5 bases and J by 3 bases, with 7 bases of the junction left unmatched. CDR3 protein: CASSKRTGGLYEQYF. The CDR3 DNA reads TGTGCCAGCAGTAAACGGACAGGGGGACTCTACGAGCAGTACTTC.

This clonotype was counted a few times. The chain links TRBV7-9 to TRBJ1-5, with no clear D. Germline V gene sequence: CDR1 SEHNR, CDR2 FQNEAQ (reference sequence). The V end lost 4 bases, the J end lost 4 bases, and 14 bases lay between the germline ends. The CDR3 is 15 residues long. The chain's CDR3 is CASSSTGPSNQPQHF. CDR3 sequence (DNA): TGTGCCAGCAGCTCGACCGGGCCCTCGAATCAGCCCCAGCATTTT.

This clonotype was counted at least ten times. This chain joins TRBV28 and TRBJ2-7; 8 nucleotides agree with TRBD1. Losses at the gene ends were 7 bases for V and 0 bases for J; bases not matched to a gene: 8. The CDR3 loop spans 15 amino acids. The germline V gene encodes CDR1 MDHEN and CDR2 SYDVKM. The CDR3, as DNA: TGTGCCAGCACGCTATTAGGACAGGGCTCCTACGAGCAGTACTTC. Protein product: CASTLLGQGSYEQYF.

The chain is built from TRBV10-3 and TRBJ2-2; the match to TRBD1 covers 8 bases. Germline V gene data show CDR1 as ENHRY and CDR2 as SYGVKD. J was trimmed by 2 bases and V by 4 bases; bases with no gene match: 3. This CDR3 has 15 amino acids. In DNA form, the CDR3 reads TGTGCCATCAGTGGTCAGGGGGCTAACACCGGGGAGCTGTTTTTT. This gives the protein CAISGQGANTGELFF.

This clonotype has ten or more counts. The chain uses TRBV6-1 and TRBJ1-3; D is undetermined. Per germline, CDR1 MNHNS and CDR2 SASEGT. The CDR3 covers 13 residues. V lost 7 bases and J lost 3, with 10 bases in between. The CDR3 nucleotides are TGTGCCAGCAAATTACCACTTGGAAACACCATATATTTT. Residues: CASKLPLGNTIYF.

The chain has TRBV7-9 and TRBJ1-6; a possible D gene is TRBD1 (5 bases). CDR1 SEHNR and CDR2 FQNEAQ come from the germline V gene (reference sequence). V gave up 7 bases and J gave up 13 bases, with 17 bases separating them. The CDR3 totals 13 residues. Here the CDR3 DNA reads TGTGCCAGCACCAAAACCACGGGGCTTCCCCTCCACTTT. Residues: CASTKTTGLPLHF.

This clonotype was detected many times. The chain recombines TRBV11-2 with TRBJ2-7, with D perhaps matching TRBD2 (5 bases). Trimming pared 4 bases from V and 5 bases from J, leaving 9 bases between. The CDR3 sequence is 12 residues long. Germline CDR1 is SGHAT and CDR2 is FQNNGV. CDR3 residues: CASSSHGDEQYF. The DNA for the CDR3 is TGTGCCAGCAGCTCTCACGGGGACGAGCAGTACTTC.

There are a few counts of this clonotype. V and J are TRBV6-5 and TRBJ1-4; 7 bases line up with TRBD1. With 6 bases clipped from V and 3 bases from J, the junction kept 7 bases outside the gene matches. CDR3 length equals 15 residues. The germline V gene has CDR1 MNHEY and CDR2 SVGAGI. The CDR3 loop reads CASRSSGGSNEKLFF. In DNA form, the CDR3 reads TGTGCCAGCAGGTCCTCAGGGGGTTCTAATGAAAAACTGTTTTTT.

This clonotype has more than one count but fewer than ten. V is TRBV20-1 and J is TRBJ1-2; D perhaps matches TRBD1 (6 bases). Trimming took 1 base from V and 9 from J, leaving 21 bases between them. Germline CDR1 and CDR2: DFQATT and SNEGSKA (reference sequence). The CDR3 is made up of 15 amino acids. This CDR3 is CSARVVGGTFASYTF. In DNA form, the CDR3 reads TGCAGTGCTAGAGTTGTCGGGGGCACATTCGCTAGCTACACCTTC.

This rearrangement joins TRBV5-4 to TRBJ2-3, with 9 positions matching TRBD2. The CDR3 runs 13 residues. CDR1 and CDR2 (germline): SGHNT, YYREEE (reference sequence). V shed 4 bases and J 7 bases; nucleotides not matched to a gene: 4. The CDR3 region is CASSIAGEYTQYF. In DNA form, the CDR3 reads TGTGCCAGCAGCATAGCGGGAGAATATACGCAGTATTTT.

This clonotype was recorded at least ten times. This rearrangement joins TRBV6-1 to TRBJ1-1, with D perhaps matching TRBD1 (6 bases). The CDR3 is 14 residues long. V was cut by 5 bases and J by 3 bases, with 13 bases left in between. The germline V gene has CDR1 MNHNS and CDR2 SASEGT. The CDR3, as DNA: TGTGCCAGCAGTTGGCGTAGGGGGGACACTGAAGCTTTCTTT. This gives the protein CASSWRRGDTEAFF.

A single count supports this clonotype. V gene TRBV20-1 combines with J gene TRBJ2-7; 8 bases map to TRBD1. With V trimmed by 4 bases and J by 2 bases, 7 bases remained unmatched. Germline V gene data show CDR1 as DFQATT and CDR2 as SNEGSKA (reference sequence). CDR3 length: 14 residues. The CDR3 coding sequence is TGCAGTGCTACGGACAGGGTTAAGACCTACGAGCAGTACTTC. The encoded protein is CSATDRVKTYEQYF.

The V call is TRBV10-3, the J call TRBJ2-7, with no clear D. Trimming shortened V by 2 bases and J by 5 bases, and 4 bases separated the two germline ends. Germline values: CDR1 ENHRY, CDR2 SYGVKD. The CDR3 runs to 11 residues. CDR3 sequence (DNA): TGTGCCATCAGTGAGGATAACGAGCAGTACTTC. Translating gives CAISEDNEQYF.

The table lists this clonotype with many counts. This sequence joins TRBV7-2 and TRBJ1-2, with 8 bases fitting TRBD1. CDR3 length: 15 residues. With V trimmed by 5 bases and J by 6 bases, 11 bases remained unmatched. The germline gives CDR1 SGHTA, CDR2 FQGNSA. The CDR3 protein is CASSPRDRNWDGYTF. The CDR3 DNA reads TGTGCCAGCAGCCCCCGGGACAGGAATTGGGATGGCTACACCTTC. Complete variable domain (other parts from reference TRBV7-2 and TRBJ1-2): GAGVSQSPSNKVTEKGKDVELRCDPISGHTALYWYRQSLGQGLEFLIYFQGNSAPDKSGLPSDRFSAERTGGSVSTLTIQRTQQEDSAVYLCASSPRDRNWDGYTFGSGTRLTVV.

The J gene is TRBJ2-2, the V gene TRBV9; 7 bases fit TRBD2. After removal of 2 bases from V and 1 base from J, the junction contained 5 bases not matched to a gene. The germline V gene encodes CDR1 SGDLS and CDR2 YYNGEE. This CDR3 region has 16 residues. The CDR3 DNA is TGTGCCAGCAGCGTTAATTCGGGGGGGAACACCGGGGAGCTGTTTTTT. This codes for CASSVNSGGNTGELFF. The entire variable domain, with the rest obtained from reference TRBV9 and TRBJ2-2, is as follows: DSGVTQTPKHLITATGQRVTLRCSPRSGDLSVYWYQQSLDQGLQFLIQYYNGEERAKGNILERFSAQQFPDLHSELNLSSLELGDSALYFCASSVNSGGNTGELFFGEGSRLTVL.

The chain combines TRBV2 with TRBJ1-4; TRBD1 might be the D (5 bases). V dropped 7 bases and J dropped 8 bases, with 17 bases sitting between them. This CDR3 spans 14 amino acids. CDR1 and CDR2 (germline): SNHLY, FYNNEI. The CDR3 bases are TGTGCCAGCACCCCGGGGACGGGAAGGGAAAAACTGTTTTTT. Its protein is CASTPGTGREKLFF.

This clonotype came up many times. CDR3 protein: CASSRAGVTETQYF. Written as DNA, the CDR3 is TGTGCCAGCAGCCGGGCCGGCGTTACAGAGACCCAGTACTTC. This chain links TRBV7-2 with TRBJ2-5; no clear D. Trimming shortened V by 5 bases and J by 4 bases, and 14 bases separated the two germline ends. The germline V gene encodes CDR1 SGHTA and CDR2 FQGNSA. CDR3 length equals 14 residues.

The rearrangement uses TRBV5-1 and TRBJ2-3, with a tentative D call TRBD2 (6 bases). The CDR3 totals 16 residues. The germline V gene has CDR1 SGHRS and CDR2 YFSETQ. Trimming removed 0 bases from V and 6 bases from J, with 17 bases in between. The CDR3 loop is CASSLAGAGPTDTQYF. The CDR3 DNA reads TGCGCCAGCAGCTTGGCCGGTGCGGGACCCACGGATACGCAGTATTTT.

This clonotype has a handful of counts. The rearrangement uses TRBV7-9 and TRBJ1-1, with D maybe TRBD1 (6 bases). V lost 3 bases and J lost 3, with 14 bases in between. CDR3 size: 15 residues. Germline CDR1 is SEHNR and CDR2 is FQNEAQ (reference sequence). CDR3 sequence (DNA): TGTGCCAGCAGCTTCCCCCCCCAGGGGCACACTGAAGCTTTCTTT. Amino acid sequence: CASSFPPQGHTEAFF.

The rearrangement joins TRBV10-3 to TRBJ1-1; D is ambiguous. The germline V gene has CDR1 ENHRY and CDR2 SYGVKD. This CDR3 contains 13 residues. Deletions cut 3 bases from V and 4 bases from J, with 9 bases between. The CDR3 protein is CAISEGYGTEAFF. The CDR3 nucleotides are TGTGCCATCAGTGAAGGGTACGGCACTGAAGCTTTCTTT.

This clonotype occurred a few times. The chain carries TRBV11-2 and TRBJ2-7, with 8 bases fitting TRBD2. The germline V gene has CDR1 SGHAT and CDR2 FQNNGV. V lost 6 bases to trimming and J lost 7 bases; unmatched junction nucleotides: 14. The CDR3 is made up of 15 amino acids. The CDR3 sequence is CASSRYPGGNYEQYF. CDR3 in DNA: TGTGCCAGCAGTCGCTACCCGGGAGGGAACTATGAGCAGTACTTC.

The chain employs TRBV6-6 and TRBJ2-7, with 13 bases matching TRBD2. CDR1 is MNHNY, CDR2 SVGAGI, per germline (reference sequence). The junction had 14 bases not matched to a gene; V was cut back by 2 bases and J by 7 bases. The CDR3 loop spans 18 amino acids. CDR3 residues: CASSYEGLAGVAGGEQYF. DNA of the CDR3: TGTGCCAGCAGTTACGAAGGACTAGCGGGAGTAGCGGGAGGGGAGCAGTACTTC.

There are many counts of this clonotype. The CDR3 coding sequence is TGTGCCAGCAGCGGCGGGAGCTCCTACGAGCAGTACTTC. Amino acids: CASSGGSSYEQYF. V is TRBV12-3 or TRBV12-4 and J is TRBJ2-7, with 7 positions matching TRBD2. This CDR3 has 13 amino acids. The V segment lost 6 bases and the J segment 0 bases; nucleotides outside the gene matches: 2.

The chain joins TRBV7-2 to TRBJ2-1; no firm D call. V was clipped by 5 bases and J by 8 bases, with 10 bases between them. This CDR3 is built from 12 residues. Germline CDR1 reads SGHTA; CDR2 reads FQGNSA. DNA for the CDR3: TGTGCCAGCAGCCCTAACTGGTATGAGCAGTTCTTC. Protein: CASSPNWYEQFF. The whole variable domain, filled in from reference TRBV7-2 and TRBJ2-1, reads GAGVSQSPSNKVTEKGKDVELRCDPISGHTALYWYRQSLGQGLEFLIYFQGNSAPDKSGLPSDRFSAERTGGSVSTLTIQRTQQEDSAVYLCASSPNWYEQFFGPGTRLTVL.

This clonotype was found many times. The chain carries TRBV28 and TRBJ2-1, with 9 bases fitting TRBD2. After removal of 4 bases from V and 0 bases from J, the junction contained 4 bases not matched to a gene. The CDR3 length is 16 residues. Germline V CDR1 and CDR2: MDHEN, SYDVKM. The CDR3 bases are TGTGCCAGCAGTTCCCGTAGCGGGAGCTCCTACAATGAGCAGTTCTTC. Protein sequence: CASSSRSGSSYNEQFF.

The rearrangement joins TRBV29-1 to TRBJ1-1, with D perhaps TRBD1 (5 bases). V gave up 6 bases and J gave up 4 bases, with 12 bases separating them. The germline gives CDR1 SQVTM, CDR2 ANQGSEA. CDR3 length: 12 residues. The chain's CDR3 is CSVRDSPTEAFF. The CDR3 coding sequence is TGCAGCGTCCGAGACAGCCCCACTGAAGCTTTCTTT.

In its sample, this clonotype was seen a few times. The rearrangement links TRBV3-1 to TRBJ1-1; maybe TRBD1 (5 bases). Germline CDR1 LGHDT, CDR2 YNNKEL (reference sequence). The CDR3 sequence is 16 residues long. Trimming removed 0 bases from V and 4 bases from J, with 15 bases in between. The CDR3 loop is CASSQDWRGAGTEAFF. The CDR3 DNA reads as TGTGCCAGCAGCCAAGATTGGCGGGGCGCGGGCACTGAAGCTTTCTTT.

This clonotype has only a few counts. J is TRBJ2-7 and V is TRBV30; the D gene could be TRBD1 or TRBD2 (6 bases each). The germline gives CDR1 GTSNPN, CDR2 SVGIG (reference sequence). The germline V and J ends were trimmed by 5 bases and 2 bases, with 13 bases remaining between them. The CDR3 covers 13 residues. The CDR3 region has the DNA TGTGCCTGGTCGCCCGGGGGCCCCTACGAGCAGTACTTC. Protein product: CAWSPGGPYEQYF.